This T cell receptor beta chain was retrieved from a study of T cell repertoires in cytomegalovirus infection (dated by TCRdb to about 2019). Study-level background: The HLA type of each donor mattered for the analysis, because public TCR beta signatures pointed to carriage of CMV infection along with the matching HLA type.

Taken from the germline V gene, the CDR1 and CDR2 loops are SNHLY and FYNNEI. Reading from cysteine to phenylalanine, the CDR3 counts 18 amino acids. This entry keeps only the CDR3 DNA: 54 bases, framed from base 1. Unmatched junction bases come to 10, with V trimmed by 3 bases and J by 4 bases. This clonotype was observed at least ten times. Its target antigen remains unknown. Base qualities are not at hand, and no much larger clone is one base apart. Instrument used: Illumina HiSeq 1500. Through fastp at Q25 and MiXCR, TCRdb rebuilt clones from the public reads, retaining in-frame beta chains. When rows share a CDR3 protein, they turn into one entry using the most common DNA and genes. The sample has approximately 500,000 distinct CDR3 sequences on record, about 17% of them singletons. The ten largest clones take up roughly 25% of the sample. The paper's findings and limits, for the study overall: Carriers of CMV infection plus the relevant HLA type were discriminated by the cumulative frequency of public TCR beta family members in the study cohort and in an independent approximately 360-donor cohort. The ex vivo response was dominated by HLA-C-restricted CMV-specific TCR beta clonotypes, and the single most frequent clonotype in two of eight donors was supplied by these HLA-C-restricted clonotypes.

The chain links TRBV2 with TRBJ2-2; TRBD2 agrees with 11 junctional bases. This receptor was taken from a human donor in good health (CMV status not recorded). Some clones in this sample may be carry-over from other donors' samples. The sample was CD8+ T cells from PBMCs. At the DNA level, the sequence is TGTGCCAGCAGTGAGGCTAGCGGGGGGCGACGGGGCACCGGGGAGCTGTTTTTT. The encoded protein is CASSEASGGRRGTGELFF.